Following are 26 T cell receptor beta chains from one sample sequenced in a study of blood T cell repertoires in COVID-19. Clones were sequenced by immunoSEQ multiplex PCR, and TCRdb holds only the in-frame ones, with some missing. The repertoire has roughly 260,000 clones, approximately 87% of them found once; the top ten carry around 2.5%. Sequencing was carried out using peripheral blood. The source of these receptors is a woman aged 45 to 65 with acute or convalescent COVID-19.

CDR3 bases: TGTGCCAGCAGCCAAGGGAGGGTTGATTCACCCCTCCACTTT. It is translated as CASSQGRVDSPLHF. This rearrangement joins TRBV3-1 (or the pseudogene TRBV3-2) to TRBJ1-6; D not resolved. V dropped 1 base and J dropped 8 bases, with 9 bases sitting between them. Per germline, CDR1 LGHDT and CDR2 YNNKEL (reference sequence). This CDR3 region has 14 residues.

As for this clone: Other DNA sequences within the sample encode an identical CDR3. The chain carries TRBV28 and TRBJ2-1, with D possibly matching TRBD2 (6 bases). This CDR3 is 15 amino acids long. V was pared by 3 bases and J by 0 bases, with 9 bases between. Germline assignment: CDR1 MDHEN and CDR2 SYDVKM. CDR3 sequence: CASSFGGSSYNEQFF. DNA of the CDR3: TGTGCCAGCAGTTTTGGGGGGAGCTCCTACAATGAGCAGTTCTTC.

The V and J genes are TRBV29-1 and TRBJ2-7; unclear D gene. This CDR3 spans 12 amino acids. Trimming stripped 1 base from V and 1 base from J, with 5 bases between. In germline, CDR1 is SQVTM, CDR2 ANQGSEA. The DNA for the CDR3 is TGCAGCGTTGAAGCCGGGTCCTACGAGCAGTACTTC. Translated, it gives CSVEAGSYEQYF.

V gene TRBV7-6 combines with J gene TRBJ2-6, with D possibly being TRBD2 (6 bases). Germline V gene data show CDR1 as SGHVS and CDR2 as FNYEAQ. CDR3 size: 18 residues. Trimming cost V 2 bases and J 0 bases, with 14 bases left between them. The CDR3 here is CASSLKRRGYSGANVLTF. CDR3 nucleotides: TGTGCCAGCAGCTTAAAACGACGGGGGTACTCTGGGGCCAACGTCCTGACTTTC.

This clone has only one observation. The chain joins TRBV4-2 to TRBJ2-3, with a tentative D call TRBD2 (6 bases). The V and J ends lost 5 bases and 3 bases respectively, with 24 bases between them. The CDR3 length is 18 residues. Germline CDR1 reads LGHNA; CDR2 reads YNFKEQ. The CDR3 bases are TGTGCCAGCAGCTCGAACGGCCAGGAGGGTGTGGGGACAGATACGCAGTATTTT. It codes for CASSSNGQEGVGTDTQYF.

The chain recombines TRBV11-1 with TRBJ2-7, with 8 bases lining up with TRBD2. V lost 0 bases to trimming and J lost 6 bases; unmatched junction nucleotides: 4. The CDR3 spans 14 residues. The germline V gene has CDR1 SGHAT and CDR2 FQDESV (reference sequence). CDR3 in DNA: TGTGCCAGCAGCTTAGCAGCGGGAGAACCCGAGCAGTACTTC. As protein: CASSLAAGEPEQYF.

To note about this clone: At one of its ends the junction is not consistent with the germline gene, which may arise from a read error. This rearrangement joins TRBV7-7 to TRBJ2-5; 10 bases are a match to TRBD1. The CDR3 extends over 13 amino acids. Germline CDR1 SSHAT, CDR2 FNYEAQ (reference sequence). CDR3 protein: CASSRDRGETQYF. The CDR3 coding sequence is TGTGCTAGCAGTCGGGACAGGGGTGAGACCCAGTACTTC.

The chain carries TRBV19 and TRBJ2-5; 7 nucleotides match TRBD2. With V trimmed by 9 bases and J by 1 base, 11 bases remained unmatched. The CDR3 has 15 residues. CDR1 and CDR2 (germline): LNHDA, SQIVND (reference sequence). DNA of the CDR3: TGTGCCAGCTCCTTGGCTAGCGGAGTCCAAGAGACCCAGTACTTC. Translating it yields CASSLASGVQETQYF. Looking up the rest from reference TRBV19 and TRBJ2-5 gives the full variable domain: DGGITQSPKYLFRKEGQNVTLSCEQNLNHDAMYWYRQDPGQGLRLIYYSQIVNDFQKGDIAEGYSVSREKKESFPLTVTSAQKNPTAFYLCASSLASGVQETQYFGPGTRLLVL.

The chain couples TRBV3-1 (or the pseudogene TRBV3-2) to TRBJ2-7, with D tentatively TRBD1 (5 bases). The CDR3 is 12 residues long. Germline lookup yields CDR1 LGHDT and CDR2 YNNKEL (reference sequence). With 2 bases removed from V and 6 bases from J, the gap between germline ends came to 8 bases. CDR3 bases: TGTGCCAGCAGCCAAAAAGGGGCCGAGCAGTACTTC. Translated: CASSQKGAEQYF.

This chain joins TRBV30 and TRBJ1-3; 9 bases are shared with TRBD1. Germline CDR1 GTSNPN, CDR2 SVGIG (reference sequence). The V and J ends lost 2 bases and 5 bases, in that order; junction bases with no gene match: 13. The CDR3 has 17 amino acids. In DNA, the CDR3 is TGTGCCTGGAGTATTCCCGGGACAGGGAGGAAAAGAAACACCATATATTTT. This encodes CAWSIPGTGRKRNTIYF.

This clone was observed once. CDR3 DNA sequence: TGTGCCAGTAGTATAGGCAGGGTCACAGATACGCAGTATTTT. It specifies CASSIGRVTDTQYF. The chain joins TRBV19 to TRBJ2-3; a weak D match, TRBD1 (5 bases). Germline V gives CDR1 LNHDA, CDR2 SQIVND (reference sequence). V was pared by 1 base and J by 2 bases, with 7 bases between. This CDR3 has 14 residues.

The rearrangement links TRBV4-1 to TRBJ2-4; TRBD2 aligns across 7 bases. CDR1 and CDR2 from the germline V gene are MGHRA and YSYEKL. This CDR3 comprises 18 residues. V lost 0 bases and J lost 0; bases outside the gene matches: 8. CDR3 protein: CASSQDIGSGAAKNIQYF. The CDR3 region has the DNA TGCGCCAGCAGCCAAGATATTGGGAGCGGGGCAGCCAAAAACATTCAGTACTTC.

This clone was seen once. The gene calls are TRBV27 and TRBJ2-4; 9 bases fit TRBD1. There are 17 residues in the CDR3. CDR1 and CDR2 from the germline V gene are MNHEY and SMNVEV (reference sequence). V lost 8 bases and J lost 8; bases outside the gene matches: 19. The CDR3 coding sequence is TGTGCCAGCTCTTCTGACCGGGACAGGGCTGCCTCGGACATTCAGTACTTC. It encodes CASSSDRDRAASDIQYF.

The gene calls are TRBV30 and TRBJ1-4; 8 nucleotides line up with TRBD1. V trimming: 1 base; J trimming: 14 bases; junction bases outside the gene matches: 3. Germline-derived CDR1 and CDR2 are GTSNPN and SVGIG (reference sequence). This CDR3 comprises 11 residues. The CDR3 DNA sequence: TGTGCCTGGAGTGCAGGGGGCAATCTGTTTTTT. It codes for CAWSAGGNLFF.

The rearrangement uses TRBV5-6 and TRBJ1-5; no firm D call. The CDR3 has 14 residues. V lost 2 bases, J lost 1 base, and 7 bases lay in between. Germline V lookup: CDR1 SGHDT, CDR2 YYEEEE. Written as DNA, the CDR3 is TGTGCCAGCAGCTTTGGCCACAGCAATCAGCCCCAGCATTTT. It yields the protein CASSFGHSNQPQHF.

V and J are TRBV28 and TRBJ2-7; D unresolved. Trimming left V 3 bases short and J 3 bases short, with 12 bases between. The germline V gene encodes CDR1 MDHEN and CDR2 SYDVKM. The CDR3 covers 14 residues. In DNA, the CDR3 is TGTGCCAGCAGTTTCTACGCCGGGTACTACGAGCAGTACTTC. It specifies CASSFYAGYYEQYF.

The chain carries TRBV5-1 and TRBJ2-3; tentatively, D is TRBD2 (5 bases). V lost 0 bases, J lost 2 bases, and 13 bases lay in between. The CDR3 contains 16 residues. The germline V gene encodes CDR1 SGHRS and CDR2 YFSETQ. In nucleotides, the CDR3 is TGCGCCAGCAGCTTGGGGAGCGGAATCCTCACAGATACGCAGTATTTT. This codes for CASSLGSGILTDTQYF.

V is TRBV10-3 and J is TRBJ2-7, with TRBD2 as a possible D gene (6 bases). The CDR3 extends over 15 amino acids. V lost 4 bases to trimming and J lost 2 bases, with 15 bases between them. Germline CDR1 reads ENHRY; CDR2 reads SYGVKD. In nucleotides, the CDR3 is TGTGCCATCAGTGTAGGGGCGGGGTATACCTACGAGCAGTACTTC. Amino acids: CAISVGAGYTYEQYF.

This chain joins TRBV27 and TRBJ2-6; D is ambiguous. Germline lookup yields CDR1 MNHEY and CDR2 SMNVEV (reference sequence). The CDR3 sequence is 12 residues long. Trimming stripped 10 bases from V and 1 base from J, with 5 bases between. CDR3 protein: CATVSGANVLTF. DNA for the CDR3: TGTGCCACCGTTTCTGGGGCCAACGTCCTGACTTTC.

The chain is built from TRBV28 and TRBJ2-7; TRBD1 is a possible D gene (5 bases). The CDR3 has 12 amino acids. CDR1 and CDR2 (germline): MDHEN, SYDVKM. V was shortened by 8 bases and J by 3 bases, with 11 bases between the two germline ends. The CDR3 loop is CASEEQGYEQYF. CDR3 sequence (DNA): TGTGCCAGCGAGGAGCAGGGCTACGAGCAGTACTTC.

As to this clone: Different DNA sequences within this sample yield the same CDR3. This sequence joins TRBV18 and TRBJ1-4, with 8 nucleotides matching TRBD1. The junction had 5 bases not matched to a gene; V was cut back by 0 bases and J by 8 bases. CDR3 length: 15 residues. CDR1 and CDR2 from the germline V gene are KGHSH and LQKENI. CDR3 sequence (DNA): TGTGCCAGCTCACCACCAGGACAGGGTGGAGAAAAACTGTTTTTT. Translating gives CASSPPGQGGEKLFF. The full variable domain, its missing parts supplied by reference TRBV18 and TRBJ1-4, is NAGVMQNPRHLVRRRGQEARLRCSPMKGHSHVYWYRQLPEEGLKFMVYLQKENIIDESGMPKERFSAEFPKEGPSILRIQQVVRGDSAAYFCASSPPGQGGEKLFFGSGTQLSVL.

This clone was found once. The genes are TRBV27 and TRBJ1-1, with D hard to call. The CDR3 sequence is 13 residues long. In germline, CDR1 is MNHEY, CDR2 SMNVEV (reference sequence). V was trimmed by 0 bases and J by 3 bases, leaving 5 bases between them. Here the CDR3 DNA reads TGTGCCAGCAGTTTATCGAGGTACACTGAAGCTTTCTTT. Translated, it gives CASSLSRYTEAFF.

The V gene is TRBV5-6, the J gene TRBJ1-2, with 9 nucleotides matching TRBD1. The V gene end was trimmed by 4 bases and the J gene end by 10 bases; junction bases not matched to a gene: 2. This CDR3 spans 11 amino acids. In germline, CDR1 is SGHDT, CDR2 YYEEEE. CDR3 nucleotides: TGTGCCAGCAGCGGGGACAGGGTCTACACCTTC. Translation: CASSGDRVYTF. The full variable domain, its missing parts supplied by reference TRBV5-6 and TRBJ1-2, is DAGVTQSPTHLIKTRGQQVTLRCSPKSGHDTVSWYQQALGQGPQFIFQYYEEEERQRGNFPDRFSGHQFPNYSSELNVNALLLGDSALYLCASSGDRVYTFGSGTRLTVV.

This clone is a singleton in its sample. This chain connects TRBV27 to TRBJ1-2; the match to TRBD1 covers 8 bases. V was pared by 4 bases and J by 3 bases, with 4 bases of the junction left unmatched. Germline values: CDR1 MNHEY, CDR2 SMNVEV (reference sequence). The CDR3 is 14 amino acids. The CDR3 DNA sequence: TGTGCCAGCAGTTCCAGGGGGCTGGACTATGGCTACACCTTC. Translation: CASSSRGLDYGYTF.

The CDR3 region has the DNA TGTGCCAGCAGCTTAGATGGCAGGGGGCCGGGAAACACCATATATTTT. Its translation: CASSLDGRGPGNTIYF. This sequence joins TRBV7-6 and TRBJ1-3, with 8 nucleotides matching TRBD1. Germline V gene sequence: CDR1 SGHVS, CDR2 FNYEAQ. The CDR3 covers 16 residues. V was clipped by 1 base and J by 4 bases; unmatched bases: 6.

The CDR3 loop is CASSQSGTGTSGANVLTF. The CDR3 DNA is TGCGCCAGCAGCCAATCAGGGACAGGGACCTCTGGGGCCAACGTCCTGACTTTC. V is TRBV4-1 and J is TRBJ2-6; 9 bases map to TRBD1. The CDR3 is 18 amino acids. V lost 2 bases to trimming and J lost 0 bases; unmatched junction nucleotides: 5. Germline V CDR1 and CDR2: MGHRA, YSYEKL.